Below, one TCR beta chain is given with its context. Per germline, CDR1 MNHEY and CDR2 SMNVEV (reference sequence). J gave up 5 bases and V 6 bases, and 4 bases lay outside the gene matches. The CDR3 consists of 13 residues. The sample belongs to a study of blood T cell repertoires in COVID-19. For the study at large: Collection of acute and convalescent COVID-19 samples took place in the United States, Italy and Spain. From T cells, B-cell-depleted T cells, or PBMCs came the material, which was cDNA or gDNA.

Per the original methods: Amplifying reference gene primers gave estimates of nucleated cell counts. Here immunoSEQ multiplex PCR was the method, and the copy in TCRdb shows in-frame clones only, minus some. Clonal size and the V and J genes are those of that table, whereas D and trimming came from the DNA. The table has around 150,000 clones, about 77% seen once. This sequence joins TRBV27 and TRBJ2-7; 10 bases fit TRBD1. This clonotype was obtained from a woman aged 45-59 years with active or convalescent COVID-19. Sequencing used peripheral blood. The CDR3 sequence: CASRRTGGHEQYF. As DNA, the CDR3 is TGTGCCAGCAGAAGGACAGGGGGGCACGAGCAGTACTTC.